A single sample gave rise to the 13 T cell receptor beta chains below, sequenced in a study of cytomegalovirus exposure and HLA in healthy donors. The study ran its PCR with 60 Vbeta and 13 Jbeta primers. Generated by immunoSEQ multiplex PCR, the TCRdb table keeps only in-frame clones and is missing some. The sample contains approximately 95,000 clones, 75% to 85% of which appear only once. The sequenced sample was PBMCs. Source of these receptors: a man aged 18-30 years in good health and CMV-seropositive.

The chain links TRBV6-4 to TRBJ2-3, with TRBD2 identical over 8 bases. The germline gives CDR1 MRHNA, CDR2 SNTAGT. The CDR3 is 14 residues long. J lost 1 base, V lost 5 bases, and 2 bases had no gene match. The CDR3 coding sequence is TGTGCCAGCAGTTCAGCGGGGGGCACAGATACGCAGTATTTT. Amino acids: CASSSAGGTDTQYF.

The chain has TRBV28 and TRBJ1-1; no definite D call. The CDR3 has 14 amino acids. The germline V and J ends were trimmed by 1 base and 0 bases, with 6 bases remaining between them. The germline V gene encodes CDR1 MDHEN and CDR2 SYDVKM. This chain's CDR3 is CASSLLGVNTEAFF. In nucleotides, the CDR3 is TGTGCCAGCAGTTTATTGGGCGTGAACACTGAAGCTTTCTTT. The full variable domain, its missing parts supplied by reference TRBV28 and TRBJ1-1, is DVKVTQSSRYLVKRTGEKVFLECVQDMDHENMFWYRQDPGLGLRLIYFSYDVKMKEKGDIPEGYSVSREKKERFSLILESASTNQTSMYLCASSLLGVNTEAFFGQGTRLTVV.

This sequence joins TRBV28 and TRBJ2-1, with 7 bases aligning to TRBD2. This CDR3 has 14 residues. Trimming removed 3 bases from V and 5 bases from J; junction bases left unmatched: 4. Germline lookup yields CDR1 MDHEN and CDR2 SYDVKM. CDR3 DNA: TGTGCCAGCAGTTTCGGGGGGACTCACAATGAGCAGTTCTTC. Translated: CASSFGGTHNEQFF.

The rearrangement links TRBV20-1 to TRBJ1-1; D remains ambiguous. The V gene lost 6 bases and the J gene lost 3 bases, with 8 bases spanning the gap. The CDR3 totals 11 residues. The germline gives CDR1 DFQATT, CDR2 SNEGSKA (reference sequence). CDR3 nucleotides: TGCAGTGCCCCTCGAGACACTGAAGCTTTCTTT. It codes for CSAPRDTEAFF.

This chain connects TRBV6-4 to TRBJ1-1, with a tentative D call TRBD1 (5 bases). CDR1 and CDR2 from the germline V gene are MRHNA and SNTAGT. The V gene lost 7 bases and the J gene lost 0 bases, with 24 bases spanning the gap. This CDR3 comprises 18 residues. This chain's CDR3 is CASTSVRQGRGLNTEAFF. The CDR3 DNA reads as TGTGCCAGCACTTCGGTCAGGCAGGGAAGAGGTTTGAACACTGAAGCTTTCTTT.

The J gene is TRBJ2-3, the V gene TRBV2; TRBD2 aligns across 7 bases. The CDR3 totals 13 residues. Trimming took 6 bases from V and 5 from J; bases not matched to a gene: 5. CDR1 is SNHLY, CDR2 FYNNEI, per germline. Here the CDR3 reads CASRLGGGDTQYF. CDR3 coding DNA: TGTGCCAGCAGACTCGGCGGGGGAGATACGCAGTATTTT.

The chain uses TRBV5-8 and TRBJ1-2, with TRBD1 matching 8 bases. Germline V gives CDR1 SGHTS, CDR2 YDEGEE. This CDR3 region has 14 residues. V lost 1 base and J lost 6; bases outside the gene matches: 5. The CDR3, as DNA: TGTGCCAGCAGCTTGATGGACAGGGAGGATGGCTACACCTTC. Translation: CASSLMDREDGYTF. The whole variable domain, filled in from reference TRBV5-8 and TRBJ1-2, reads EAGVTQSPTHLIKTRGQQATLRCSPISGHTSVYWYQQALGLGLQFLLWYDEGEERNRGNFPPRFSGRQFPNYSSELNVNALELEDSALYLCASSLMDREDGYTFGSGTRLTVV.

This chain joins TRBV28 and TRBJ1-3, with D maybe TRBD1 (6 bases). Trimming stripped 10 bases from V and 5 bases from J, with 12 bases between. This CDR3 is 12 amino acids long. Germline assignment: CDR1 MDHEN and CDR2 SYDVKM. The CDR3 DNA reads as TGTGCCACAGGGGTGGGGCGAAACACCATATATTTT. This sequence encodes CATGVGRNTIYF. Full variable domain (remainder filled in from reference TRBV28 and TRBJ1-3): DVKVTQSSRYLVKRTGEKVFLECVQDMDHENMFWYRQDPGLGLRLIYFSYDVKMKEKGDIPEGYSVSREKKERFSLILESASTNQTSMYLCATGVGRNTIYFGEGSWLTVV.

This clone is judged medium-sized. The rearrangement uses TRBV10-2 and TRBJ1-6, with a possible D match to TRBD1 (6 bases). The CDR3 covers 16 residues. Trimming removed 2 bases from V and 7 bases from J, with 15 bases in between. Germline-derived CDR1 and CDR2 are WSHSY and SAAADI. In DNA, the CDR3 is TGCGCCAGCAGTGAGATATCAGGGGTAAAGAATTCACCCCTCCACTTT. It is translated as CASSEISGVKNSPLHF.

The chain is built from TRBV5-1 and TRBJ2-2; 7 nucleotides agree with TRBD1. V shed 5 bases and J 3 bases; nucleotides not matched to a gene: 4. The CDR3 runs 14 residues. The germline gives CDR1 SGHRS, CDR2 YFSETQ. CDR3 loop: CASRSTGDTGELFF. The CDR3 DNA sequence: TGCGCCAGCAGGTCAACAGGGGACACCGGGGAGCTGTTTTTT.

The gene calls are TRBV7-2 and TRBJ2-3; TRBD2 agrees at 8 bases. J was trimmed by 1 base and V by 0 bases; bases with no gene match: 0. The CDR3 consists of 15 residues. CDR1 SGHTA and CDR2 FQGNSA come from the germline V gene. Written as DNA, the CDR3 is TGTGCCAGCAGCTTAGCTAGCGGGGGCACAGATACGCAGTATTTT. Translation gives CASSLASGGTDTQYF. Combining the CDR3 with reference TRBV7-2 and TRBJ2-3 gives the whole variable domain GAGVSQSPSNKVTEKGKDVELRCDPISGHTALYWYRQSLGQGLEFLIYFQGNSAPDKSGLPSDRFSAERTGGSVSTLTIQRTQQEDSAVYLCASSLASGGTDTQYFGPGTRLTVL.

This chain connects TRBV2 to TRBJ1-2; TRBD1 agrees at 7 bases. Per the germline V gene, CDR1 is SNHLY and CDR2 is FYNNEI. The trim removed 4 bases at V and 4 bases at J, leaving 6 bases unmatched. The CDR3 extends over 14 amino acids. The CDR3 here is CASSVGGGGYGYTF. The CDR3 DNA is TGTGCCAGCAGTGTCGGAGGGGGCGGCTATGGCTACACCTTC.

The gene calls are TRBV6-1 and TRBJ1-5; TRBD1 matches at 9 bases. The V gene's germline CDR1 is MNHNS and CDR2 SASEGT. J gave up 2 bases and V 6 bases, and 5 bases lay outside the gene matches. The CDR3 is 15 amino acids. As DNA, the CDR3 is TGTGCCAGCAGCTGGACAGGGGAAGGCAATCAGCCCCAGCATTTT. Protein sequence: CASSWTGEGNQPQHF.